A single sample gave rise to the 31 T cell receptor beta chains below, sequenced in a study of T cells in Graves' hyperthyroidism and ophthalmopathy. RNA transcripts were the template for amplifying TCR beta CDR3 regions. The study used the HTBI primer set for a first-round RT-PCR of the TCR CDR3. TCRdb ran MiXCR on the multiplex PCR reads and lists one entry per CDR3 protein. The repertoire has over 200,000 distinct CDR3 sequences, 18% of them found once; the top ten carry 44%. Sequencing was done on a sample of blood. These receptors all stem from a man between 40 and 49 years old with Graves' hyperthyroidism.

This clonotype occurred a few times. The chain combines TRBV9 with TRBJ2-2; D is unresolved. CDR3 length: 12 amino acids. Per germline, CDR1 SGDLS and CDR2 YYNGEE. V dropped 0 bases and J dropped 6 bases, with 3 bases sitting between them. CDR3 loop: CASSVVPGELFF. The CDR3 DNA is TGTGCCAGCAGCGTAGTACCCGGGGAGCTGTTTTTT.

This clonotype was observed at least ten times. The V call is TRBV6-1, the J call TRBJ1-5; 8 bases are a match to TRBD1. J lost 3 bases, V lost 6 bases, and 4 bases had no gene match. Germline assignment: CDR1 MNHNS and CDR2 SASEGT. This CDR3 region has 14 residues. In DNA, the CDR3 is TGTGCCAGCAGGGACAGGGTTCACAATCAGCCCCAGCATTTT. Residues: CASRDRVHNQPQHF.

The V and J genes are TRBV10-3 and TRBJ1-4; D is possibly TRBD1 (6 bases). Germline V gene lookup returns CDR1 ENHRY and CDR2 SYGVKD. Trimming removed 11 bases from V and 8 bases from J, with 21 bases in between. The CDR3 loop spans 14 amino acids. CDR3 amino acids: CASKDSRGGEKLFF. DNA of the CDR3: TGTGCCTCCAAGGATTCCAGGGGTGGCGAAAAACTGTTTTTT.

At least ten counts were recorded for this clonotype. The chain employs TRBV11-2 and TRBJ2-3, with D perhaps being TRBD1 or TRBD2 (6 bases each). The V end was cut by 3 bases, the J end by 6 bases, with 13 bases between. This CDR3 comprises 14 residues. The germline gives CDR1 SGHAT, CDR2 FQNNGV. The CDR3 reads CASSLGGIPDTQYF. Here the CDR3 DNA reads TGTGCCAGCAGCTTGGGGGGCATCCCGGATACGCAGTATTTT.

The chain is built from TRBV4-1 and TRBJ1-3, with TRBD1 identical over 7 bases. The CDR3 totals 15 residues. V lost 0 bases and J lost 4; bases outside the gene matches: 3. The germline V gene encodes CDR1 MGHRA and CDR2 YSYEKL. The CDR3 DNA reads TGCGCCAGCAGCCAAGAGGGGACAGTAGGAAACACCATATATTTT. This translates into CASSQEGTVGNTIYF.

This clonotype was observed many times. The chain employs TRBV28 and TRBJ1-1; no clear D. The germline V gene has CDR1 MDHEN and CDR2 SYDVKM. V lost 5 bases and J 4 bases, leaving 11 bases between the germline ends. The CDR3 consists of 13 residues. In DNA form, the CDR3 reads TGTGCCAGCAGTCCCGGATTTCCCACTGAAGCTTTCTTT. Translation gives CASSPGFPTEAFF. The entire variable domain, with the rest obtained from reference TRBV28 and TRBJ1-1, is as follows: DVKVTQSSRYLVKRTGEKVFLECVQDMDHENMFWYRQDPGLGLRLIYFSYDVKMKEKGDIPEGYSVSREKKERFSLILESASTNQTSMYLCASSPGFPTEAFFGQGTRLTVV.

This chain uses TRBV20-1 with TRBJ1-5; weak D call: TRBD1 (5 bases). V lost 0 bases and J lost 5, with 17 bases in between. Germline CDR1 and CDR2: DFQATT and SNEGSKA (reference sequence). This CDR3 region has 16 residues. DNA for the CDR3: TGCAGTGCTAGAGATGGGGGGGTCGACAAGGATCAGCCCCAGCATTTT. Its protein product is CSARDGGVDKDQPQHF.

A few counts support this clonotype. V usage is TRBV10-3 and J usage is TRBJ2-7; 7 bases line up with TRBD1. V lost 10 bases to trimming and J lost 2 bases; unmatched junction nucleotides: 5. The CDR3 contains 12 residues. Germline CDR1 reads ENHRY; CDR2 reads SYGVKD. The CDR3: CASRQGPYEQYF. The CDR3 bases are TGTGCCAGCCGACAGGGACCCTACGAGCAGTACTTC.

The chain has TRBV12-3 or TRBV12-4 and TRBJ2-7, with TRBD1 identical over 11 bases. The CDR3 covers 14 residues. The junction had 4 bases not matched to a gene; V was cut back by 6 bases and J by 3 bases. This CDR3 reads CASRAGTGGYEQYF. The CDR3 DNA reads TGTGCCAGCAGAGCCGGGACAGGGGGCTACGAGCAGTACTTC.

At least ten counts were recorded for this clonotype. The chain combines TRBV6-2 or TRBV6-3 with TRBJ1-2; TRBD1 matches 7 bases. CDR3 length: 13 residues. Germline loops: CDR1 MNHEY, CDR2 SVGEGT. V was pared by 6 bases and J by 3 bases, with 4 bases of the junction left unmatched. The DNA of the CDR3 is TGTGCCAGCAGCGCAGGGACAGACTATGGCTACACCTTC. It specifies CASSAGTDYGYTF.

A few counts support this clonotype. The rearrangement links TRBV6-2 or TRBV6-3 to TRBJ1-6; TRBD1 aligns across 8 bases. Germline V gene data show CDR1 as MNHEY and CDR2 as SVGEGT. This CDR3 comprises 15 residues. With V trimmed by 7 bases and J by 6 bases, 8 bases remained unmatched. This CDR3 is CASTKRTGTNSPLHF. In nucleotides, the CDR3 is TGTGCCAGCACAAAACGGACAGGGACTAATTCACCCCTCCACTTT.

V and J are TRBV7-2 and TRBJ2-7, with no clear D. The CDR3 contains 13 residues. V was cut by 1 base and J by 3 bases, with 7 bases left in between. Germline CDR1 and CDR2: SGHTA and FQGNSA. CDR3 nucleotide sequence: TGTGCCAGCAGCTTAGGGCAGAACTACGAGCAGTACTTC. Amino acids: CASSLGQNYEQYF.

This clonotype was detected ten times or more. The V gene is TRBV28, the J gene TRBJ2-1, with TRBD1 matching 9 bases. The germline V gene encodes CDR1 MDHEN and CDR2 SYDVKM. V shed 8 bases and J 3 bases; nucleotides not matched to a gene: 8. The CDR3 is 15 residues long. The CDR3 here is CASSLRTGVYNEQFF. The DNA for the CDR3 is TGTGCCAGCTCCCTAAGGACAGGGGTCTACAATGAGCAGTTCTTC.

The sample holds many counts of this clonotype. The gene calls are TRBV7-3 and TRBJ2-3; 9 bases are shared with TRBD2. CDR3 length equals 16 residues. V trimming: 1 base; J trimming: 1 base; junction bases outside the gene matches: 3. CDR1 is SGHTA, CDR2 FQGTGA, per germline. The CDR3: CASSLIGGGGTDTQYF. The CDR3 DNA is TGTGCCAGCAGCTTAATTGGCGGGGGGGGCACAGATACGCAGTATTTT.

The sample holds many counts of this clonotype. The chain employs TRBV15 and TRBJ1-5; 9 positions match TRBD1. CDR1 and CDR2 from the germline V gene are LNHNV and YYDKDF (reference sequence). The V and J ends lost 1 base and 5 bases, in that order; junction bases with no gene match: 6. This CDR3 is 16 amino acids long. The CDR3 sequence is CATSRGDRDGHQPQHF. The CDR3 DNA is TGTGCCACCAGCAGAGGGGACAGGGATGGTCATCAGCCCCAGCATTTT. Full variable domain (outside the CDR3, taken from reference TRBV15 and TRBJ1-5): DAMVIQNPRYQVTQFGKPVTLSCSQTLNHNVMYWYQQKSSQAPKLLFHYYDKDFNNEADTPDNFQSRRPNTSFCFLDIRSPGLGDTAMYLCATSRGDRDGHQPQHFGDGTRLSIL.

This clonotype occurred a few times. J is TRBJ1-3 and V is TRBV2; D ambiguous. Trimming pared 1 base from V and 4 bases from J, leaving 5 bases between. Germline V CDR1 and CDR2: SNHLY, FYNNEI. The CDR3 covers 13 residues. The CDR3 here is CASSEVRGNTIYF. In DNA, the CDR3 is TGTGCCAGCAGTGAAGTGCGGGGAAACACCATATATTTT.

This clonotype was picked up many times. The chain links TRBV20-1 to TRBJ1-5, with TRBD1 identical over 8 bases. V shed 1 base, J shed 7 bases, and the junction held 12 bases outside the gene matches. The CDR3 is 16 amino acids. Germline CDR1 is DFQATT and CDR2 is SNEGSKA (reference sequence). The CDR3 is CSARVFGQGDGQPQHF. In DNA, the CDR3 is TGCAGTGCTAGAGTATTCGGACAGGGTGACGGACAGCCCCAGCATTTT.

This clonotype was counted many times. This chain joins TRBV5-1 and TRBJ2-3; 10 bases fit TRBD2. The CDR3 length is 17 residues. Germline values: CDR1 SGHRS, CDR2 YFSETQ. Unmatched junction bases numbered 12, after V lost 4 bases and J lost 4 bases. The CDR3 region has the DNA TGCGCCAGCAGCCCGGGGAGAACTAGCGGGGCCCCAGATACGCAGTATTTT. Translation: CASSPGRTSGAPDTQYF.

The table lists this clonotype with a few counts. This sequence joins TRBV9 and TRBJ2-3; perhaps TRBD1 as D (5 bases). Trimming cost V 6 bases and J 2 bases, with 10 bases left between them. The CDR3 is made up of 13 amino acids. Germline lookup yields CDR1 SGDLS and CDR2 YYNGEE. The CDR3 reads CASNDRVTDTQYF. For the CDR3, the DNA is TGTGCCAGCAACGACAGAGTCACAGATACGCAGTATTTT.

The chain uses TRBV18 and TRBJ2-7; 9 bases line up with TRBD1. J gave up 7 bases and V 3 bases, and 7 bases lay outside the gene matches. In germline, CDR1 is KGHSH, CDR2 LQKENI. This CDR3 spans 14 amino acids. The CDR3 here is CASSPWTGVGEQYF. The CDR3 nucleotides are TGTGCCAGCTCACCCTGGACAGGGGTGGGGGAGCAGTACTTC.

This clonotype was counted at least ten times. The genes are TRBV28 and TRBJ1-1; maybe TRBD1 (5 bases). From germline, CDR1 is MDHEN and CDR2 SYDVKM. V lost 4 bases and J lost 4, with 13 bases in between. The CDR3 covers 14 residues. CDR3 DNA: TGTGCCAGCAGTTATGGGGGTCTGGGCACTGAAGCTTTCTTT. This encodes CASSYGGLGTEAFF.

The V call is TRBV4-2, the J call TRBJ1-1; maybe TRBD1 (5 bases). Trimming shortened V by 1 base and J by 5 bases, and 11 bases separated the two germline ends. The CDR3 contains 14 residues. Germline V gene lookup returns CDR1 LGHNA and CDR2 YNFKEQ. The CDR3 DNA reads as TGTGCCAGCAGCCAAGTTATGGCAGGGACTGAAGCTTTCTTT. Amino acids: CASSQVMAGTEAFF.

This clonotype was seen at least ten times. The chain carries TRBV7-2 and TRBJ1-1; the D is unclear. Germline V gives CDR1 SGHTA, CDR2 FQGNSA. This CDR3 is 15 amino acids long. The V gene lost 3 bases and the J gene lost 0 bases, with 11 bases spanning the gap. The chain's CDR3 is CASSFYNTLNTEAFF. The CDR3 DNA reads TGTGCCAGCAGCTTTTATAACACACTGAACACTGAAGCTTTCTTT.

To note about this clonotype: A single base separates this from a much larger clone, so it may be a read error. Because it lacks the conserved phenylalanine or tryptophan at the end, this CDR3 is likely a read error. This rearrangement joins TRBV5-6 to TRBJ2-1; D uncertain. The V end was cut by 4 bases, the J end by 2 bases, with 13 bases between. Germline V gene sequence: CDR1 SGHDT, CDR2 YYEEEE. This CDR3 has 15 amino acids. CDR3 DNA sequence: TGTGCCAGCAGCGATACCAGGACCCCCTACAATGAGCAGTTCCTC. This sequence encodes CASSDTRTPYNEQFL.

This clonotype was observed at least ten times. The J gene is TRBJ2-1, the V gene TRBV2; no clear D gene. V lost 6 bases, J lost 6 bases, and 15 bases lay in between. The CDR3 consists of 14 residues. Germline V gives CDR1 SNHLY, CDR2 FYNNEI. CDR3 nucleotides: TGTGCCAGCAGAATCCAGTTCGGTCCCAATGAGCAGTTCTTC. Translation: CASRIQFGPNEQFF.

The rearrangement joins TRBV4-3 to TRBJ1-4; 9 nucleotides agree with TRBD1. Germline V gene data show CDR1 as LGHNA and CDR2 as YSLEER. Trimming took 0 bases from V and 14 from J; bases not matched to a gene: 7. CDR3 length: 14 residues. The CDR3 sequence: CASSQEGQGIFLFF. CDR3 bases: TGCGCCAGCAGCCAAGAGGGACAGGGTATATTTCTGTTTTTT.

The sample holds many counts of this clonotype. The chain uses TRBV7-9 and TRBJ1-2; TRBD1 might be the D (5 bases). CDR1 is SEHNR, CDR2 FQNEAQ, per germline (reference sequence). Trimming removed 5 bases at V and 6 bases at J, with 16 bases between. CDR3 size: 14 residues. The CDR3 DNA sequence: TGTGCCAGCAGCCCAAGGTCGTGGGACCATGGCTACACCTTC. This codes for CASSPRSWDHGYTF.

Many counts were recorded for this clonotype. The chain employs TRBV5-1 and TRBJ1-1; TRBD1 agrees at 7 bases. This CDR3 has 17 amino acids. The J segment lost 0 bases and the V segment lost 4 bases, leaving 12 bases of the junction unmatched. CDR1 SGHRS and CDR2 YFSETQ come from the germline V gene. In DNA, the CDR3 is TGCGCCAGCAGCCAGACAGGGCTGGTTTCGGTGAACACTGAAGCTTTCTTT. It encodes CASSQTGLVSVNTEAFF.

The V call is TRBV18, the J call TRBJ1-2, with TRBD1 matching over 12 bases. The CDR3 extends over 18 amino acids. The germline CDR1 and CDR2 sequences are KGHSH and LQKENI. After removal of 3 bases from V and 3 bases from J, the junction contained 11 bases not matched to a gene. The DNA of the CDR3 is TGTGCCAGCTCACCGTGGCCACCGGGACAGGGGGCATACTATGGCTACACCTTC. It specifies CASSPWPPGQGAYYGYTF.

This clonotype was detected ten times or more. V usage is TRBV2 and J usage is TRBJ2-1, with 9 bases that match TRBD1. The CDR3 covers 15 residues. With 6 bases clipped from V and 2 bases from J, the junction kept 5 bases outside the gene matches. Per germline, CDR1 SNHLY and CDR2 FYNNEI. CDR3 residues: CASRLDRGTYNEQFF. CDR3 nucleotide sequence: TGTGCCAGCAGGCTGGACAGGGGAACCTACAATGAGCAGTTCTTC.

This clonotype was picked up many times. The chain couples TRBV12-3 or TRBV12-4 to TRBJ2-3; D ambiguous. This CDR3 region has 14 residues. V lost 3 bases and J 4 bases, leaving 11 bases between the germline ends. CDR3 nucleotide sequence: TGTGCCAGCAGTTTCGCAGCTCCCCCAGATACGCAGTATTTT. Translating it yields CASSFAAPPDTQYF.